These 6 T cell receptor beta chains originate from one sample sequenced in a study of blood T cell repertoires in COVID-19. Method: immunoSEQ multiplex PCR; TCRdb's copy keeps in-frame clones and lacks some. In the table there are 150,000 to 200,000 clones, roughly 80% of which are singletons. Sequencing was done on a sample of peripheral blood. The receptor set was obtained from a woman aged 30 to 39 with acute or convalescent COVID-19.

The CDR3: CASSSTGEGETQYF. The CDR3 bases are TGTGCCAGCAGTTCTACAGGGGAAGGGGAGACCCAGTACTTC. The chain joins TRBV28 to TRBJ2-5, with 7 bases matching TRBD1. The CDR3 covers 14 residues. Germline CDR1 reads MDHEN; CDR2 reads SYDVKM. The trim removed 4 bases at V and 5 bases at J, leaving 7 bases unmatched.

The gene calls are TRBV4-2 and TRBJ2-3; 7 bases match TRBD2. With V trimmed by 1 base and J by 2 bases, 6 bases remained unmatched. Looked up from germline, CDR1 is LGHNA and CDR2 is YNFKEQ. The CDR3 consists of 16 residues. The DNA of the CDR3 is TGTGCCAGCAGCCAAGGGGCGCGGGGGAACACAGATACGCAGTATTTT. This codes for CASSQGARGNTDTQYF.

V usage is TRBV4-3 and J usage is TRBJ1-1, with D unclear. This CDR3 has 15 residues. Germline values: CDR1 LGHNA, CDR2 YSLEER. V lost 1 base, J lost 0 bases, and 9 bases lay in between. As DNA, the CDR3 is TGCGCCAGCAGCCAAGGGAGCATGATGAACACTGAAGCTTTCTTT. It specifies CASSQGSMMNTEAFF.

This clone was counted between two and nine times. The CDR3 loop is CASRPILSEAFF. The CDR3 nucleotides are TGTGCCAGCAGGCCTATACTATCCGAAGCTTTCTTT. The chain couples TRBV6-2 or TRBV6-3 to TRBJ1-1; D uncertain. Per the germline V gene, CDR1 is MNHEY and CDR2 is SVGEGT. Between the trimmed V and J ends, which lost 6 bases and 8 bases, there was a span of 13 bases. This CDR3 comprises 12 residues.

DNA for the CDR3: TGTGCCAGCAGTCCTTCCCCCCGGCAGCCCCAGCATTTT. Translation gives CASSPSPRQPQHF. The chain joins TRBV11-2 to TRBJ1-5; D gene ambiguous. This CDR3 contains 13 residues. The V gene's germline CDR1 is SGHAT and CDR2 FQNNGV. Trimming took off 6 bases at V and 7 bases at J, with 13 bases between the two ends.

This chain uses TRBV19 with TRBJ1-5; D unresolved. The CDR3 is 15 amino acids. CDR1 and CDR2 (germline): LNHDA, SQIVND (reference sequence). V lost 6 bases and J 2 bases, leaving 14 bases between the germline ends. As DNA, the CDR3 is TGTGCCAGTAGCGTAAACAGTGGCGGCAATCAGCCCCAGCATTTT. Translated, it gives CASSVNSGGNQPQHF.